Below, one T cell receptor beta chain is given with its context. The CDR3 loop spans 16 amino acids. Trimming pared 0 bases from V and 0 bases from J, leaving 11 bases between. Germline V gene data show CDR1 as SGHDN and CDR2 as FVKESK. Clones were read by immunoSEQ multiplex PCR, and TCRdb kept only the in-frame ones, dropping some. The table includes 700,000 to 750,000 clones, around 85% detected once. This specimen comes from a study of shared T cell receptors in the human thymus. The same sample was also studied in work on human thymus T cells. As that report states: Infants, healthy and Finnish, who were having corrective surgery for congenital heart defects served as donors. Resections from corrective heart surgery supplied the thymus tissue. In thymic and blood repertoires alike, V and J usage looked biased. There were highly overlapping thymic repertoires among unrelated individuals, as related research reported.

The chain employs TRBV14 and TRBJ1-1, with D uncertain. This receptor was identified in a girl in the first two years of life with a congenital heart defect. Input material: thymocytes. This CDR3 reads CASSQELREMNTEAFF. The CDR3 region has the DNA TGTGCCAGCAGCCAAGAATTGAGGGAGATGAACACTGAAGCTTTCTTT.